The 13 T cell receptor beta chains given below trace back to one sample, sequenced in a study of shared clonotypes between healthy human individuals. The data were produced by immunoSEQ multiplex PCR, yet TCRdb's version contains in-frame clones alone and is incomplete. The data hold around 1.6 million clones, with nearly 99% observed a single time. Sequencing used naive CD4+ T cells sorted from blood. Noted subset: CD45RA+ positively selected. These receptor sequences come from a man aged 25 to 40 in good health.

The DNA for the CDR3 is TGTGCCAGCTCTTTCGGACGGATTCGGGAGACCCAGTACTTC. Its protein is CASSFGRIRETQYF. The chain has TRBV21-1 and TRBJ2-5. TRBV21-1 is tagged as a pseudogene. The CDR3 has 14 amino acids.

The V call is TRBV19, the J call TRBJ2-7; D may be TRBD1 (5 bases). Per germline, CDR1 LNHDA and CDR2 SQIVND (reference sequence). The germline V and J ends were trimmed by 5 bases and 6 bases, with 14 bases remaining between them. CDR3 length: 13 amino acids. The CDR3 coding sequence is TGTGCCAGTAGTGCGAAAGTAAGGGGCGAGCAGTACTTC. It translates to CASSAKVRGEQYF.

V is TRBV7-9 and J is TRBJ2-7; 10 bases map to TRBD1. Per the germline V gene, CDR1 is SEHNR and CDR2 is FQNEAQ (reference sequence). V shed 4 bases and J 3 bases; nucleotides not matched to a gene: 3. This CDR3 is 14 amino acids long. The CDR3 DNA reads as TGTGCCAGCAGCTACCGGACAGGGGGCTACGAGCAGTACTTC. This gives the protein CASSYRTGGYEQYF.

As concerns this clone: The same CDR3 is also encoded by other DNA sequences in this sample. The genes are TRBV4-1 and TRBJ1-2; D gene uncertain. V was cut by 1 base and J by 4 bases, with 1 base left in between. Looked up from germline, CDR1 is MGHRA and CDR2 is YSYEKL. CDR3 size: 11 residues. The CDR3 loop is CASSQGYGYTF. The CDR3 DNA follows: TGCGCCAGCAGCCAAGGCTATGGCTACACCTTC.

The chain is built from TRBV18 and TRBJ2-7; perhaps TRBD1 as D (5 bases). Trimming removed 2 bases from V and 3 bases from J, with 17 bases in between. The CDR3 is 16 amino acids. In germline, CDR1 is KGHSH, CDR2 LQKENI. In DNA, the CDR3 is TGTGCCAGCTCACCAGAGTTAAACAGGCGAAACTACGAGCAGTACTTC. As protein: CASSPELNRRNYEQYF.

This clone was counted a single time. The chain recombines TRBV4-1 with TRBJ1-2; tentatively, D is TRBD1 (5 bases). The CDR3 extends over 14 amino acids. CDR1 is MGHRA, CDR2 YSYEKL, per germline. The V gene lost 0 bases and the J gene lost 8 bases, with 13 bases spanning the gap. The CDR3 region is CASSQDRGSLGYTF. In DNA, the CDR3 is TGCGCCAGCAGCCAAGATCGGGGCAGCTTGGGCTACACCTTC.

The CDR3 DNA reads TGCGCCAGCAGCGGGGGACAGGGGAACAATGAGCAGTTCTTC. Translating gives CASSGGQGNNEQFF. This rearrangement joins TRBV5-1 to TRBJ2-1; 10 positions agree with TRBD1. Germline V lookup: CDR1 SGHRS, CDR2 YFSETQ. This CDR3 has 14 residues. V shed 4 bases and J 5 bases; nucleotides not matched to a gene: 3.

Comments on this clone: The sample contains more than one DNA sequence encoding this CDR3. The rearrangement joins TRBV5-1 to TRBJ2-7; perhaps TRBD2 as D (5 bases). This CDR3 comprises 16 residues. Germline V gives CDR1 SGHRS, CDR2 YFSETQ. The V end was cut by 0 bases, the J end by 1 base, with 14 bases between. The CDR3 nucleotides read TGCGCCAGCAGCTTGGGTCTAGCAGGACCTTCCTACGAGCAGTACTTC. Encoded protein: CASSLGLAGPSYEQYF.

V gene TRBV6-1 combines with J gene TRBJ1-5; 10 nucleotides agree with TRBD1. The germline CDR1 and CDR2 sequences are MNHNS and SASEGT. V lost 4 bases and J lost 3; bases outside the gene matches: 9. CDR3 length: 17 residues. The CDR3: CASSGRDRGPPNQPQHF. CDR3 bases: TGTGCCAGCAGTGGTAGGGACAGGGGTCCACCCAATCAGCCCCAGCATTTT.

This sequence joins TRBV7-6 and TRBJ2-7, with no clear D. V was pared by 3 bases and J by 4 bases, with 13 bases between. Germline V gene lookup returns CDR1 SGHVS and CDR2 FNYEAQ. CDR3 size: 14 residues. CDR3 region: CASSFGHKIYEQYF. CDR3 sequence (DNA): TGTGCCAGCAGCTTCGGCCATAAAATTTACGAGCAGTACTTC. Combining the CDR3 with reference TRBV7-6 and TRBJ2-7 gives the whole variable domain GAGVSQSPRYKVTKRGQDVALRCDPISGHVSLYWYRQALGQGPEFLTYFNYEAQQDKSGLPNDRFSAERPEGSISTLTIQRTEQRDSAMYRCASSFGHKIYEQYFGPGTRLTVT.

The chain has TRBV30 and TRBJ2-7; 8 bases line up with TRBD2. V lost 3 bases to trimming and J lost 3 bases; unmatched junction nucleotides: 25. The CDR3 runs 20 residues. CDR1 GTSNPN and CDR2 SVGIG come from the germline V gene (reference sequence). CDR3 region: CAWRDKGDSGNFPKIYEQYF. The CDR3 coding sequence is TGTGCCTGGAGGGATAAGGGCGATAGCGGGAACTTCCCTAAGATCTACGAGCAGTACTTC.

V and J are TRBV6-5 and TRBJ2-2, with D perhaps TRBD2 (7 bases). The germline gives CDR1 MNHEY, CDR2 SVGAGI. This CDR3 region has 13 residues. The ends were cut back, 7 bases at V and 6 bases at J, with 12 bases in the middle. The CDR3 spells CASKGGGPGELFF. The CDR3 coding sequence is TGTGCCAGCAAAGGCGGGGGCCCCGGGGAGCTGTTTTTT.

This rearrangement joins TRBV5-1 to TRBJ2-4; tentatively, D is TRBD2 (6 bases). The V and J ends lost 2 bases and 11 bases respectively, with 14 bases between them. Germline V gene sequence: CDR1 SGHRS, CDR2 YFSETQ. The CDR3 covers 13 residues. CDR3 residues: CASSFEGGVLQYF. The DNA of the CDR3 is TGCGCCAGCAGCTTCGAGGGAGGCGTCCTTCAGTACTTC.